Following are 24 T cell receptor beta chains from one sample sequenced in a study of blood T cells in healthy people across ages. Together with a sample-barcoded 5' primer, a J-beta primer mix was included in a second PCR lasting about 7 to 11 cycles. TCRdb used MiXCR to reprocess the 5' RACE reads, holding one entry per CDR3 protein. Of hundreds of thousands of distinct CDR3 sequences in the sample, approximately 60% are singletons; the top ten hold approximately 24%. Material for sequencing was blood. Every receptor here comes from a man aged 35 to 55 in good health.

V and J are TRBV20-1 and TRBJ1-2; maybe TRBD1 (5 bases). In germline, CDR1 is DFQATT, CDR2 SNEGSKA (reference sequence). The CDR3 spans 16 residues. CDR3 bases: TGCAGCTACAAGTCTACAGACGAGGGGAATGTAGGTGGCTACACCTTC. It encodes CSYKSTDEGNVGGYTF.

The gene calls are TRBV6-2 or TRBV6-3 and TRBJ2-5; D possibly matches TRBD1 or TRBD2 (6 bases each). Germline V gene sequence: CDR1 MNHEY, CDR2 SVGEGT. The CDR3 loop spans 15 amino acids. Trimming took 2 bases from V and 2 from J, leaving 12 bases between them. CDR3 protein: CASSYGGTKQETQYF. For the CDR3, the DNA is TGTGCCAGCAGTTACGGGGGGACAAAGCAAGAGACCCAGTACTTC.

A single count supports this clonotype. The genes are TRBV20-1 and TRBJ2-5, with 14 bases identical to TRBD2. Germline V gene data show CDR1 as DFQATT and CDR2 as SNEGSKA (reference sequence). The trim removed 5 bases at V and 5 bases at J, leaving 13 bases unmatched. This CDR3 is built from 17 residues. The CDR3 DNA follows: TGCAGTGCTTGGACTAGCGGGAGGCCAGACATTTGGGAGACCCAGTACTTC. Translation gives CSAWTSGRPDIWETQYF.

This chain links TRBV28 with TRBJ1-1; 8 bases fit TRBD1. This CDR3 has 14 amino acids. The germline gives CDR1 MDHEN, CDR2 SYDVKM. J lost 5 bases, V lost 8 bases, and 10 bases had no gene match. The CDR3 DNA sequence: TGTGCCAGCGGGTCCCAGGGGGCATCGACTGAAGCTTTCTTT. Its translation is CASGSQGASTEAFF.

The table lists this clonotype with a few counts. V usage is TRBV5-1 and J usage is TRBJ2-7; D remains ambiguous. V lost 1 base and J 0 bases, leaving 17 bases between the germline ends. The CDR3 spans 17 residues. From germline, CDR1 is SGHRS and CDR2 YFSETQ. CDR3 protein: CASSLIGQVGSSYEQYF. As DNA, the CDR3 is TGCGCCAGCAGCTTGATAGGGCAGGTGGGCAGCTCCTACGAGCAGTACTTC.

This clonotype came up a few times. CDR3: CASSRYREGGYTF. The CDR3 coding sequence is TGTGCCAGCAGCCGATACAGGGAAGGCGGCTACACCTTC. The gene calls are TRBV3-1 and TRBJ1-2, with D perhaps TRBD1 (6 bases). Germline V gene sequence: CDR1 LGHDT, CDR2 YNNKEL (reference sequence). The CDR3 runs to 13 residues. V lost 4 bases to trimming and J lost 8 bases, with 14 bases between them.

The chain is built from TRBV20-1 and TRBJ2-4; D is possibly TRBD1 (7 bases). The germline CDR1 and CDR2 sequences are DFQATT and SNEGSKA (reference sequence). Trimming cost V 4 bases and J 13 bases, with 20 bases left between them. The CDR3 has 13 residues. The CDR3 region is CSAKGGTDTKQYF. In nucleotides, the CDR3 is TGCAGTGCTAAAGGGGGGACAGACACCAAGCAGTACTTC.

This sequence joins TRBV27 and TRBJ1-5; TRBD1 agrees at 9 bases. Trimming removed 1 base from V and 2 bases from J; junction bases left unmatched: 18. In germline, CDR1 is MNHEY, CDR2 SMNVEV (reference sequence). The CDR3 length is 21 residues. The CDR3 bases are TGTGCCAGCAGTTTATTCGGTGGGTGGGAACAGGGGGCCGTGGGCAATCAGCCCCAGCATTTT. Translated: CASSLFGGWEQGAVGNQPQHF.

This chain joins TRBV4-3 and TRBJ1-6, with a possible D match to TRBD1 (5 bases). Germline lookup yields CDR1 LGHNA and CDR2 YSLEER. The CDR3 contains 17 residues. V lost 1 base to trimming and J lost 0 bases, with 10 bases between them. CDR3 sequence: CASSQVLGDSYNSPLHF. CDR3 sequence (DNA): TGCGCCAGCAGCCAAGTTCTGGGGGACTCCTATAATTCACCCCTCCACTTT.

The chain combines TRBV10-3 with TRBJ2-5; tentative D call: TRBD1 (7 bases). Trimming pared 8 bases from V and 5 bases from J, leaving 12 bases between. Germline V gives CDR1 ENHRY, CDR2 SYGVKD. This CDR3 is built from 12 residues. The CDR3 region is CAIGGGRETQYF. In DNA, the CDR3 is TGTGCCATCGGAGGGGGCCGGGAGACCCAGTACTTC.

J is TRBJ2-6 and V is TRBV20-1; the match to TRBD1 covers 12 bases. The CDR3 runs to 15 residues. The germline CDR1 and CDR2 sequences are DFQATT and SNEGSKA (reference sequence). Trimming removed 6 bases from V and 2 bases from J; junction bases left unmatched: 2. CDR3 protein: CSAGQGAAGANVLTF. The CDR3 coding sequence is TGCAGTGCGGGACAGGGGGCGGCTGGGGCCAACGTCCTGACTTTC.

This chain uses TRBV6-5 with TRBJ2-3; D is unresolved. V shed 8 bases and J shed 0 bases, with 12 bases lying between them. Per the germline V gene, CDR1 is MNHEY and CDR2 is SVGAGI. There are 14 residues in the CDR3. The CDR3 coding sequence is TGTGCCAGCCAAAGCGTAACTAGCACAGATACGCAGTATTTT. It encodes CASQSVTSTDTQYF.

This clonotype came up a few times. V is TRBV25-1 and J is TRBJ1-5; no definite D call. V was shortened by 9 bases and J by 7 bases, with 13 bases between the two germline ends. From germline, CDR1 is MGHDK and CDR2 SYGVNS. The CDR3 loop spans 12 amino acids. The CDR3 DNA is TGTGCCAGTGGGTGGGATGGACAGCCCCAGCATTTT. Its protein product is CASGWDGQPQHF.

The rearrangement links TRBV9 to TRBJ2-5; 7 nucleotides match TRBD2. Per germline, CDR1 SGDLS and CDR2 YYNGEE. There are 14 residues in the CDR3. V trimming: 3 bases; J trimming: 3 bases; junction bases outside the gene matches: 5. Here the CDR3 DNA reads TGTGCCAGCAGCGAGGCGGGGGTCGAAGAGACCCAGTACTTC. It yields the protein CASSEAGVEETQYF. The full variable domain, in which reference TRBV9 and TRBJ2-5 provide the parts outside the CDR3, is DSGVTQTPKHLITATGQRVTLRCSPRSGDLSVYWYQQSLDQGLQFLIQYYNGEERAKGNILERFSAQQFPDLHSELNLSSLELGDSALYFCASSEAGVEETQYFGPGTRLLVL.

The chain employs TRBV4-3 and TRBJ2-1; 10 nucleotides line up with TRBD2. CDR3 size: 18 residues. The germline V gene has CDR1 LGHNA and CDR2 YSLEER. V lost 0 bases and J lost 0; bases outside the gene matches: 5. Here the CDR3 reads CASSQDSSGGSSYNEQFF. The CDR3 DNA reads TGCGCCAGCAGCCAAGATTCTAGCGGGGGAAGCTCCTACAATGAGCAGTTCTTC.

The chain uses TRBV4-2 and TRBJ2-1, with a possible D match to TRBD2 (5 bases). CDR1 is LGHNA, CDR2 YNFKEQ, per germline. This CDR3 is built from 15 residues. V lost 0 bases and J 3 bases, leaving 9 bases between the germline ends. For the CDR3, the DNA is TGTGCCAGCAGCCAAGAACTAGGCCTCTACAATGAGCAGTTCTTC. Amino acid sequence: CASSQELGLYNEQFF.

This clonotype was counted a few times. The gene calls are TRBV20-1 and TRBJ2-4; 14 nucleotides match TRBD2. The CDR3 is 16 residues long. The germline V gene encodes CDR1 DFQATT and CDR2 SNEGSKA (reference sequence). V lost 3 bases to trimming and J lost 4 bases; unmatched junction nucleotides: 5. The CDR3 DNA reads TGCAGTGCTAGTGGGACTAGCGGGGGCCTAAAAAACATTCAGTACTTC. Protein sequence: CSASGTSGGLKNIQYF.

This sequence joins TRBV7-2 and TRBJ1-2; D is uncertain. Looked up from germline, CDR1 is SGHTA and CDR2 is FQGNSA. The germline V and J ends were trimmed by 7 bases and 4 bases, with 19 bases remaining between them. The length of the CDR3 is 15 residues. The CDR3 coding sequence is TGTGCCAGCAACGAACTGGGCAGACCAAGCTATGGCTACACCTTC. Protein product: CASNELGRPSYGYTF.

The chain links TRBV30 to TRBJ1-2, with a tentative D call TRBD1 (5 bases). This CDR3 comprises 10 residues. From germline, CDR1 is GTSNPN and CDR2 SVGIG (reference sequence). The V gene lost 3 bases and the J gene lost 8 bases, with 7 bases spanning the gap. The CDR3 region has the DNA TGTGCCTGGAGACAGGCCGGCTACACCTTC. Translation gives CAWRQAGYTF. The full variable domain, its missing parts supplied by reference TRBV30 and TRBJ1-2, is SQTIHQWPATLVQPVGSPLSLECTVEGTSNPNLYWYRQAAGRGLQLLFYSVGIGQISSEVPQNLSASRPQDRQFILSSKKLLLSDSGFYLCAWRQAGYTFGSGTRLTVV.

The genes are TRBV12-3 or TRBV12-4 and TRBJ2-1; 8 bases agree with TRBD1. This CDR3 comprises 14 residues. Losses at the gene ends were 6 bases for V and 5 bases for J; bases not matched to a gene: 6. This chain's CDR3 is CASSIHRGDNEQFF. CDR3 DNA sequence: TGTGCCAGCAGCATCCACAGGGGGGACAATGAGCAGTTCTTC.

This clonotype was picked up one time. V gene TRBV4-3 combines with J gene TRBJ2-7, with unresolved D. Germline lookup yields CDR1 LGHNA and CDR2 YSLEER. With 0 bases removed from V and 6 bases from J, the gap between germline ends came to 18 bases. This CDR3 is 16 amino acids long. The CDR3 nucleotides are TGCGCCAGCAGCCAAGAATGGGCCGCTGGGCCCCTCGAGCAGTACTTC. It translates to CASSQEWAAGPLEQYF.

This chain links TRBV20-1 with TRBJ1-2; 8 bases align to TRBD1. Germline V gene lookup returns CDR1 DFQATT and CDR2 SNEGSKA (reference sequence). The CDR3 is 15 residues long. Unmatched junction bases numbered 7, after V lost 2 bases and J lost 2 bases. The CDR3 region is CSARHAGGWNYGYTF. CDR3 sequence (DNA): TGCAGTGCTAGACACGCAGGGGGCTGGAACTATGGCTACACCTTC.

The J gene is TRBJ1-6, the V gene TRBV5-1; D is ambiguous. V was cut by 5 bases and J by 8 bases, with 17 bases left in between. The V gene's germline CDR1 is SGHRS and CDR2 YFSETQ. The CDR3 runs to 15 residues. The CDR3 DNA follows: TGCGCCAGCAGGACTACAGTGTTCTCTGATTCACCCCTCCACTTT. This translates into CASRTTVFSDSPLHF. The full variable domain, with the rest looked up from reference TRBV5-1 and TRBJ1-6, is KAGVTQTPRYLIKTRGQQVTLSCSPISGHRSVSWYQQTPGQGLQFLFEYFSETQRNKGNFPGRFSGRQFSNSRSEMNVSTLELGDSALYLCASRTTVFSDSPLHFGNGTRLTVT.

This clonotype was observed once. The chain combines TRBV7-9 with TRBJ2-7; D possibly corresponds to TRBD1 (5 bases). V shed 5 bases and J shed 1 base, with 15 bases lying between them. CDR3 length equals 15 residues. Germline lookup yields CDR1 SEHNR and CDR2 FQNEAQ (reference sequence). The CDR3 here is CASSLGAGKSYEQYF. The CDR3 DNA follows: TGTGCCAGCAGCCTTGGGGCAGGCAAATCCTACGAGCAGTACTTC. Variable domain in full (rest from reference TRBV7-9 and TRBJ2-7): DTGVSQNPRHKITKRGQNVTFRCDPISEHNRLYWYRQTLGQGPEFLTYFQNEAQLEKSRLLSDRFSAERPKGSFSTLEIQRTEQGDSAMYLCASSLGAGKSYEQYFGPGTRLTVT.